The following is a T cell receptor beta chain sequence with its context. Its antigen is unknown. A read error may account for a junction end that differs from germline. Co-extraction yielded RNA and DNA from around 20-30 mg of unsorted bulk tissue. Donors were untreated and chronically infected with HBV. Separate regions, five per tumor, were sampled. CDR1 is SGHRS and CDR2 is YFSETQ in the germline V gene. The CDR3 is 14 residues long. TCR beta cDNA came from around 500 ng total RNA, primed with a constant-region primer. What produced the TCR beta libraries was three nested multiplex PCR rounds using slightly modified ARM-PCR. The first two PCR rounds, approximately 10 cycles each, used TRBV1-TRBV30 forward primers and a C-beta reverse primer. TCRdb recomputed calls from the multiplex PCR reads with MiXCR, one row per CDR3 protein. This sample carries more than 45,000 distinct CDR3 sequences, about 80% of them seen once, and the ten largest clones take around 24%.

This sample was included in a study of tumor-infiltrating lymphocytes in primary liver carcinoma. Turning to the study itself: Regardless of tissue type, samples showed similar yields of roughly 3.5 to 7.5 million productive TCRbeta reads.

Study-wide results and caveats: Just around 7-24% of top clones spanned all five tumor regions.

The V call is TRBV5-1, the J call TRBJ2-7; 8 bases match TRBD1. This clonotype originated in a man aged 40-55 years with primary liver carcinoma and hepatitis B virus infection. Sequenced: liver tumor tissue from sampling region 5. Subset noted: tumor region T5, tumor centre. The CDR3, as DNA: TGCGCCATCAGCTCGCTTCAGGGGGCGAAAGAGCAGTACTTC. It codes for CAISSLQGAKEQYF.